This entry describes one T cell receptor beta chain. Trimming took off 2 bases at V and 8 bases at J, with 12 bases between the two ends. The CDR3 is 13 residues long. Germline V gene data show CDR1 as SGHAT and CDR2 as FQDESV (reference sequence). This sample is part of a study of coeliac disease. The table came from immunoSEQ multiplex PCR; TCRdb's copy has only in-frame clones and leaves some out. Of around 3,300 clones in the sample, about 73% were seen once. Sequenced material: intraepithelial lymphocytes from the gut. This sequence originates from a man aged 18 to 29 with celiac disease on a gluten-free diet. This chain joins TRBV11-1 and TRBJ1-2, with D perhaps TRBD1 (6 bases). CDR3 DNA: TGTGCCAGCAGCTTACAGGGGCCGGAAGGCTACACCTTC. This gives the protein CASSLQGPEGYTF.